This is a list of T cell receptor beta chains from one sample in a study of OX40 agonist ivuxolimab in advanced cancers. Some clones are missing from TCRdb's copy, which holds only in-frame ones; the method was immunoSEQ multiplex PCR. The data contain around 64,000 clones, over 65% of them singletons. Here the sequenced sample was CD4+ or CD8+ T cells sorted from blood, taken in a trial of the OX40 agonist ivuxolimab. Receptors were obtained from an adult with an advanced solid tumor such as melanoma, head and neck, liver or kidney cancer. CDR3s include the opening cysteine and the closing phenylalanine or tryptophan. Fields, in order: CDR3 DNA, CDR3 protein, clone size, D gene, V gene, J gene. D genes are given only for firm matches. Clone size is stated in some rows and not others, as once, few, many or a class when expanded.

CDR3 DNA: TGCGCCAGCAGCCAAGGGGCGGGAGCTAACTATGGCTACACCTTC
CDR3 protein: CASSQGAGANYGYTF
clone size: few
D gene: .
V gene: TRBV4-1
J gene: TRBJ1-2

CDR3 DNA: TGTGCCAGCAGTTACTCTCTCGCAGGGGCTGAAGCTTTCTTT
CDR3 protein: CASSYSLAGAEAFF
clone size: .
D gene: .
V gene: TRBV6-5
J gene: TRBJ1-1

CDR3 DNA: TGTGCCAGCAGTGTCGATAGGGGGACGGGTCAGCCCCAGCATTTT
CDR3 protein: CASSVDRGTGQPQHF
clone size: few
D gene: .
V gene: TRBV6-1
J gene: TRBJ1-5

CDR3 DNA: TGTGCCATCAGTGAGCCGGGACAGGGGAATAATGAGCAGTTCTTC
CDR3 protein: CAISEPGQGNNEQFF
clone size: .
D gene: TRBD1
V gene: TRBV10-3
J gene: TRBJ2-1

CDR3 DNA: TGTGCCAGCAGCCTTATCCGCCAGAACTATGGCTACACCTTC
CDR3 protein: CASSLIRQNYGYTF
clone size: .
D gene: .
V gene: TRBV11-2
J gene: TRBJ1-2

CDR3 DNA: TGTGCCAGCAGTACCCGGCAAACTAATGAAAAACTGTTTTTT
CDR3 protein: CASSTRQTNEKLFF
clone size: .
D gene: .
V gene: TRBV6-5
J gene: TRBJ1-4

CDR3 DNA: TGTGCCAGTATCCCCGGGGCAGTGAACACCGGGGAGCTGTTTTTT
CDR3 protein: CASIPGAVNTGELFF
clone size: .
D gene: .
V gene: TRBV19
J gene: TRBJ2-2

CDR3 DNA: TGTGCCAGTAGTATAGGGGGCAGGGACCCCGGGGAGCTGTTTTTT
CDR3 protein: CASSIGGRDPGELFF
clone size: .
D gene: .
V gene: TRBV19
J gene: TRBJ2-2

CDR3 DNA: TGTGCCAGTAGTCCGGTGGACAGGGTGGACTATGGCTACACCTTC
CDR3 protein: CASSPVDRVDYGYTF
clone size: .
D gene: TRBD1
V gene: TRBV19
J gene: TRBJ1-2

CDR3 DNA: TGTGCCAGTAGTTTGGACCAGCCCTCCAATGAGCAGTTCTTC
CDR3 protein: CASSLDQPSNEQFF
clone size: few
D gene: .
V gene: TRBV19
J gene: TRBJ2-1

CDR3 DNA: TGTGCCAGCAGCGGAAGCGGGGGGCCGAGTCGGGAGCAGTACTTC
CDR3 protein: CASSGSGGPSREQYF
clone size: .
D gene: TRBD2
V gene: TRBV7-2
J gene: TRBJ2-7

CDR3 DNA: TGTGCCAGCAGCTCACAGGGGGGGAACACTGAAGCTTTCTTT
CDR3 protein: CASSSQGGNTEAFF
clone size: .
D gene: TRBD1
V gene: TRBV7-9
J gene: TRBJ1-1

CDR3 DNA: TGTGCCAGCTCCGAGAACCCAAATCAGCCCCAGCATTTT
CDR3 protein: CASSENPNQPQHF
clone size: once
D gene: .
V gene: TRBV18
J gene: TRBJ1-5

CDR3 DNA: TGTGCCAGCAGTTTCACAGGGGGCTACGGGGAGCTGTTTTTT
CDR3 protein: CASSFTGGYGELFF
clone size: .
D gene: TRBD1
V gene: TRBV27
J gene: TRBJ2-2

CDR3 DNA: TGTGCCAGCAGCCTACAGGGGGGAGATGGAAACACCATATATTTT
CDR3 protein: CASSLQGGDGNTIYF
clone size: .
D gene: TRBD1
V gene: TRBV7-3
J gene: TRBJ1-3

CDR3 DNA: TGTGCCAGTAGTAGTGCAGGGACCTACGAGCAGTACTTC
CDR3 protein: CASSSAGTYEQYF
clone size: medium-sized
D gene: .
V gene: TRBV19
J gene: TRBJ2-7

CDR3 DNA: TGCGCCAGCAGCCAAGGCTCGCAGGGGGTTAACTATGGCTACACCTTC
CDR3 protein: CASSQGSQGVNYGYTF
clone size: few
D gene: TRBD1
V gene: TRBV4-3
J gene: TRBJ1-2

CDR3 DNA: TGTGCCAGCAGCTTAGATCCAGCAGCCCACAATGAGCAGTTCTTC
CDR3 protein: CASSLDPAAHNEQFF
clone size: .
D gene: .
V gene: TRBV7-2
J gene: TRBJ2-1

CDR3 DNA: TGTGCCAGCAGTGACCCGGGAGGAAGCGGAGATACGCAGTATTTT
CDR3 protein: CASSDPGGSGDTQYF
clone size: once
D gene: TRBD2
V gene: TRBV25-1
J gene: TRBJ2-3

CDR3 DNA: TGTGCCAGCAGCTTGCCAGGGCCCCCCCTATCTACCGAGCAGTACTTC
CDR3 protein: CASSLPGPPLSTEQYF
clone size: .
D gene: .
V gene: TRBV5-4
J gene: TRBJ2-7

CDR3 DNA: TGTGCCAGCACCCGGGGGGGACAGGGTGAAAGCTACACCTTC
CDR3 protein: CASTRGGQGESYTF
clone size: once
D gene: TRBD1
V gene: TRBV7-8
J gene: TRBJ1-2

CDR3 DNA: TGCGCCAGCAGCTTGGTGGGGGTAACGAATGAGCAGTTCTTC
CDR3 protein: CASSLVGVTNEQFF
clone size: .
D gene: .
V gene: TRBV5-1
J gene: TRBJ2-1

CDR3 DNA: TGTGCCAGCAGCGTCAGGGGGGACACTGAAGCTTTCTTT
CDR3 protein: CASSVRGDTEAFF
clone size: once
D gene: TRBD1
V gene: TRBV9
J gene: TRBJ1-1

CDR3 DNA: TGTGCCAGCAGTAGGCGACAGGGAAGAGGTCAGCCCCAGCATTTT
CDR3 protein: CASSRRQGRGQPQHF
clone size: .
D gene: TRBD1
V gene: TRBV28
J gene: TRBJ1-5

CDR3 DNA: TGTGCCAGCAGTGACAGAAATAATTCACCCCTCCACTTT
CDR3 protein: CASSDRNNSPLHF
clone size: .
D gene: .
V gene: TRBV6-5
J gene: TRBJ1-6

CDR3 DNA: TGCGCCAGCAGCCAAGATCGAGTCTCCTACAATGAGCAGTTCTTC
CDR3 protein: CASSQDRVSYNEQFF
clone size: .
D gene: .
V gene: TRBV4-1
J gene: TRBJ2-1

CDR3 DNA: TGTGCCTGGGCCCCGACAGACCTAAACTATGGCTACACCTTC
CDR3 protein: CAWAPTDLNYGYTF
clone size: .
D gene: .
V gene: TRBV30
J gene: TRBJ1-2

CDR3 DNA: TGCGCCAGCAGCTTGCGGGGGGGCACAGATACGCAGTATTTT
CDR3 protein: CASSLRGGTDTQYF
clone size: .
D gene: TRBD2
V gene: TRBV5-1
J gene: TRBJ2-3

CDR3 DNA: TGTGCCACCAGCAGCGGGAACTCAGGGTGGAACACTGAAGCTTTCTTT
CDR3 protein: CATSSGNSGWNTEAFF
clone size: .
D gene: .
V gene: TRBV15
J gene: TRBJ1-1

CDR3 DNA: TGTGCCAGCACCCTCAAGGGCAATGGCTACACCTTC
CDR3 protein: CASTLKGNGYTF
clone size: .
D gene: .
V gene: TRBV21-1
J gene: TRBJ1-2

CDR3 DNA: TGTGCCAGCAGGCACGGGACAGGGGGTTCCTACGAGCAGTACTTC
CDR3 protein: CASRHGTGGSYEQYF
clone size: .
D gene: TRBD1
V gene: TRBV28
J gene: TRBJ2-7

CDR3 DNA: TGCGCCAGCAGCTTGTCAGACGGCGAGCAGTACTTC
CDR3 protein: CASSLSDGEQYF
clone size: .
D gene: .
V gene: TRBV5-1
J gene: TRBJ2-7

CDR3 DNA: TGTGCCAGCAACCCACGGGGTTCAAGTCTGAGGGCTTTCTTT
CDR3 protein: CASNPRGSSLRAFF
clone size: .
D gene: .
V gene: TRBV6-5
J gene: TRBJ1-1

CDR3 DNA: TGTGCCAGCAGCTTTGGACAGCAAGAGACCCAGTACTTC
CDR3 protein: CASSFGQQETQYF
clone size: once
D gene: .
V gene: TRBV7-9
J gene: TRBJ2-5

CDR3 DNA: TGTGCCAGTAGCTGGACTAGCGGGGGCAGACTGTACACCGGGGAGCTGTTTTTT
CDR3 protein: CASSWTSGGRLYTGELFF
clone size: .
D gene: TRBD2
V gene: TRBV19
J gene: TRBJ2-2

CDR3 DNA: TGCAGCGTTGGTAGGGAGGGCCGGGCAGATACGCAGTATTTT
CDR3 protein: CSVGREGRADTQYF
clone size: once
D gene: TRBD2
V gene: TRBV29-1
J gene: TRBJ2-3

CDR3 DNA: TGCGCCAGCAGCTCGGGACAGCACCAAGAGACCCAGTACTTC
CDR3 protein: CASSSGQHQETQYF
clone size: .
D gene: TRBD1
V gene: TRBV5-1
J gene: TRBJ2-5